Listed below are T cell receptor beta chains from one sample, sequenced in a study of blood T cell repertoires in COVID-19. Assay used: immunoSEQ multiplex PCR; TCRdb lists only in-frame clones, some missing. The sample yields about 300,000 clones, under 90% seen once. Sequencing was done on a sample of PBMCs or T cells enriched from blood (not recorded which). These receptors originate from a woman aged 40 to 49 who had recovered from COVID-19. CDR3s include the opening cysteine and the closing phenylalanine or tryptophan. D genes are given only for firm matches. Clone size, where shown, is once, few, many, or a class for clones that have expanded.

J gene: TRBJ2-1; V gene: TRBV5-5; clone size: .; D gene: .; CDR3 protein: CASSLTGLLSPHNEQFF; CDR3 DNA: TGTGCCAGCAGCTTAACGGGACTCCTAAGCCCCCACAATGAGCAGTTCTTC
J gene: TRBJ1-2; V gene: TRBV30; clone size: .; D gene: .; CDR3 protein: CAWSGAGYTF; CDR3 DNA: TGTGCCTGGTCCGGTGCTGGCTACACCTTC
J gene: TRBJ1-5; V gene: TRBV27; clone size: .; D gene: TRBD1; CDR3 protein: CASSSGQVSSQPQHF; CDR3 DNA: TGTGCCAGCAGTTCAGGACAGGTCTCATCTCAGCCCCAGCATTTT
J gene: TRBJ2-2; V gene: TRBV5-1; clone size: .; D gene: TRBD2; CDR3 protein: CARRSGLENTGELFF; CDR3 DNA: TGCGCCAGAAGGTCGGGACTAGAGAACACCGGGGAGCTGTTTTTT
J gene: TRBJ1-1; V gene: TRBV27; clone size: few; D gene: TRBD1; CDR3 protein: CASRPTGRRSTEAFF; CDR3 DNA: TGTGCCAGCAGGCCGACAGGGCGGAGGAGCACTGAAGCTTTCTTT
J gene: TRBJ2-1; V gene: TRBV7-9; clone size: .; D gene: TRBD2; CDR3 protein: CASSSLAGGGNEQFF; CDR3 DNA: TGTGCCAGCAGCTCGTTAGCGGGAGGAGGCAATGAGCAGTTCTTC
J gene: TRBJ1-2; V gene: TRBV11-2; clone size: once; D gene: .; CDR3 protein: CASSRQSNYGYTF; CDR3 DNA: TGTGCCAGCAGCCGACAGTCTAACTATGGCTACACCTTC
J gene: TRBJ2-1; V gene: TRBV6-5; clone size: .; D gene: .; CDR3 protein: CASSSATYNEQFF; CDR3 DNA: TGTGCCAGCAGTAGCGCCACCTACAATGAGCAGTTCTTC
J gene: TRBJ2-1; V gene: TRBV11-1; clone size: .; D gene: TRBD1; CDR3 protein: CASSLDRDEPNEQFF; CDR3 DNA: TGTGCCAGCAGCTTGGACAGGGACGAACCTAATGAGCAGTTCTTC
J gene: TRBJ1-6; V gene: TRBV27; clone size: .; D gene: TRBD1; CDR3 protein: CASGRTGLPSPLHF; CDR3 DNA: TGTGCCAGCGGGAGGACAGGGTTACCTTCACCCCTCCACTTT
J gene: TRBJ1-1; V gene: TRBV5-1; clone size: .; D gene: TRBD1; CDR3 protein: CASSFTDRGAEAFF; CDR3 DNA: TGCGCCAGCAGCTTTACGGACAGGGGGGCTGAAGCTTTCTTT
J gene: TRBJ1-4; V gene: TRBV27; clone size: .; D gene: .; CDR3 protein: CASSLYGRTNEKLFF; CDR3 DNA: TGTGCCAGCAGTTTATATGGGAGAACTAATGAAAAACTGTTTTTT
J gene: TRBJ2-7; V gene: TRBV5-4; clone size: .; D gene: .; CDR3 protein: CASSLDRAHEQYF; CDR3 DNA: TGTGCCAGCAGCTTGGACAGGGCTCACGAGCAGTACTTC
J gene: TRBJ2-5; V gene: TRBV19; clone size: few; D gene: .; CDR3 protein: CASSTRLSTQETQYF; CDR3 DNA: TGTGCCAGTAGTACCAGACTATCCACTCAAGAGACCCAGTACTTC
J gene: TRBJ2-1; V gene: TRBV2; clone size: once; D gene: TRBD2; CDR3 protein: CASIRQRGGSNEQFF; CDR3 DNA: TGTGCCAGCATTCGGCAGCGGGGGGGCTCAAATGAGCAGTTCTTC
J gene: TRBJ2-1; V gene: TRBV2; clone size: .; D gene: TRBD2; CDR3 protein: CASKTSGLTYNEQFF; CDR3 DNA: TGTGCCAGCAAGACTAGCGGGCTTACTTACAATGAGCAGTTCTTC
J gene: TRBJ1-5; V gene: TRBV2; clone size: .; D gene: TRBD1; CDR3 protein: CASTGGGNQPQHF; CDR3 DNA: TGTGCCAGCACAGGGGGCGGCAATCAGCCCCAGCATTTT
J gene: TRBJ1-3; V gene: TRBV1; clone size: .; D gene: .; CDR3 protein: CTSSSGQGAGNTIYF; CDR3 DNA: TGCACCAGCAGCTCCGGACAGGGTGCTGGAAACACCATATATTTT
J gene: TRBJ1-2; V gene: TRBV6-5; clone size: .; D gene: TRBD1; CDR3 protein: CASASGQGAGGYTF; CDR3 DNA: TGTGCCAGTGCATCCGGACAGGGGGCAGGTGGCTACACCTTC
J gene: TRBJ1-2; V gene: TRBV5-8; clone size: .; D gene: TRBD1; CDR3 protein: CASNNPTGVIYGYTF; CDR3 DNA: TGTGCCAGCAACAACCCGACAGGGGTGATCTATGGCTACACCTTC
J gene: TRBJ1-2; V gene: TRBV30; clone size: .; D gene: .; CDR3 protein: CAWSDSQASAYGYTF; CDR3 DNA: TGTGCCTGGAGTGACTCCCAGGCATCCGCCTATGGCTACACCTTC
J gene: TRBJ2-1; V gene: TRBV7-2; clone size: .; D gene: .; CDR3 protein: CASSLGRGGSYNEQFF; CDR3 DNA: TGTGCCAGCAGCTTAGGTCGGGGAGGCTCCTACAATGAGCAGTTCTTC
J gene: TRBJ1-5; V gene: TRBV4-1; clone size: .; D gene: .; CDR3 protein: CASSQDRGTQPQHF; CDR3 DNA: TGCGCCAGCAGCCAAGACAGGGGTACTCAGCCCCAGCATTTT
J gene: TRBJ1-1; V gene: TRBV5-1; clone size: once; D gene: .; CDR3 protein: CASSLRSGNTEAFF; CDR3 DNA: TGCGCCAGCAGCTTGCGGTCCGGGAACACTGAAGCTTTCTTT
J gene: TRBJ2-7; V gene: TRBV15; clone size: .; D gene: TRBD2; CDR3 protein: CATSRGREGIYEQYF; CDR3 DNA: TGTGCCACCAGCAGAGGGCGGGAGGGCATCTACGAGCAGTACTTC
J gene: TRBJ2-1; V gene: TRBV30; clone size: .; D gene: TRBD2; CDR3 protein: CAWRRTSGRTGEQFF; CDR3 DNA: TGTGCCTGGAGGAGGACTAGCGGGAGAACGGGTGAGCAGTTCTTC
J gene: TRBJ1-2; V gene: TRBV5-1; clone size: once; D gene: .; CDR3 protein: CASSPYANYGYTF; CDR3 DNA: TGCGCCAGCAGCCCGTATGCTAACTATGGCTACACCTTC
J gene: TRBJ1-4; V gene: TRBV9; clone size: .; D gene: TRBD1; CDR3 protein: CASSVDGQGGEKLFF; CDR3 DNA: TGTGCCAGCAGCGTAGACGGACAGGGCGGAGAAAAACTGTTTTTT
J gene: TRBJ1-1; V gene: TRBV7-9; clone size: .; D gene: .; CDR3 protein: CASSFYNTEAFF; CDR3 DNA: TGTGCCAGCAGCTTCTACAACACTGAAGCTTTCTTT
J gene: TRBJ2-7; V gene: TRBV7-2; clone size: once; D gene: TRBD2; CDR3 protein: CASSLTSGREQYF; CDR3 DNA: TGTGCCAGCAGCTTAACTAGCGGGAGGGAGCAGTACTTC
J gene: TRBJ1-2; V gene: TRBV7-2; clone size: .; D gene: TRBD1; CDR3 protein: CASSPQLQGAQGYTF; CDR3 DNA: TGTGCCAGCAGCCCGCAGTTACAGGGGGCGCAAGGCTACACCTTC